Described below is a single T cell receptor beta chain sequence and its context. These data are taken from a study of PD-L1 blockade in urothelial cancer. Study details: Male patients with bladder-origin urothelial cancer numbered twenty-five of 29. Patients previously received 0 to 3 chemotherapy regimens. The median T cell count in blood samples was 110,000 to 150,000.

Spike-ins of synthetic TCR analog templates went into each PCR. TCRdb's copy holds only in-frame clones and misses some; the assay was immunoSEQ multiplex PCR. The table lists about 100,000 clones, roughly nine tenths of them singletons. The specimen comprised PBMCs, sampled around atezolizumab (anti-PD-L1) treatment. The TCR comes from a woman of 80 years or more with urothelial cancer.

The CDR3, as DNA: TGTGCCAGCAGTGCCGGGACAGATAGCAATCAGCCCCAGCATTTT. Translation gives CASSAGTDSNQPQHF. V gene TRBV6-1 combines with J gene TRBJ1-5; 7 bases align to TRBD1. After removal of 4 bases from V and 0 bases from J, the junction contained 3 bases not matched to a gene. CDR1 MNHNS and CDR2 SASEGT come from the germline V gene. CDR3 size: 15 residues.